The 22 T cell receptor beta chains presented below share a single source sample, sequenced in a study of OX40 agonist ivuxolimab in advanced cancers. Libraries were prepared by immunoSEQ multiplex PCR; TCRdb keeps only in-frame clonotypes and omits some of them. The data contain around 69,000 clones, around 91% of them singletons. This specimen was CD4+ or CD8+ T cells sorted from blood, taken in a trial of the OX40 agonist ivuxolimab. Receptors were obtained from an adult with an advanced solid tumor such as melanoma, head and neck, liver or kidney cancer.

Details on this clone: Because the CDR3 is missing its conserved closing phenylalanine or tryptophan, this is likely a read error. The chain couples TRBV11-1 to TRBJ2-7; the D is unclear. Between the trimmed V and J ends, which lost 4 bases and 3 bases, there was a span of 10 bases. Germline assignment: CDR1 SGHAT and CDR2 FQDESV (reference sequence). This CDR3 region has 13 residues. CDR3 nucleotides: TGTGCCAGCAGCTCGGACCTTAACTACGAGCAGTACCTC. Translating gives CASSSDLNYEQYL.

The DNA of the CDR3 is TGTGCCAGCAGTTATGACGGATGGCAAAGGAATGAGCAGTTCTTC. Encoded protein: CASSYDGWQRNEQFF. V usage is TRBV7-3 and J usage is TRBJ2-1; D uncertain. The CDR3 totals 15 residues. Germline V gene lookup returns CDR1 SGHTA and CDR2 FQGTGA. Trimming pared 6 bases from V and 7 bases from J, leaving 19 bases between.

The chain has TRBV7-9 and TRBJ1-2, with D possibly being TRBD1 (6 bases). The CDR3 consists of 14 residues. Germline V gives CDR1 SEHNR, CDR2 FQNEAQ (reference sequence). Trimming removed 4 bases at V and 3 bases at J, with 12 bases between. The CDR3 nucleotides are TGTGCCAGCAGCTCGTCGACAGGATACTATGGCTACACCTTC. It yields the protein CASSSSTGYYGYTF.

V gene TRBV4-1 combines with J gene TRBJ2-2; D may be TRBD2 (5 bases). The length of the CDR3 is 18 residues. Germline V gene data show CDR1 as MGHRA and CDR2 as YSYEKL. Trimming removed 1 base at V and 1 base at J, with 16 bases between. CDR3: CASSQGNGLDRNTGELFF. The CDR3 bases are TGCGCCAGCAGCCAAGGAAACGGACTGGACCGGAACACCGGGGAGCTGTTTTTT.

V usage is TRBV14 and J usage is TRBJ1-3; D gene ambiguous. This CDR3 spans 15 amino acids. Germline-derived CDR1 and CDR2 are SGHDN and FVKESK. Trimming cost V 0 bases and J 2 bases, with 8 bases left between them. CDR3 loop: CASSQERTPGNTIYF. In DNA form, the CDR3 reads TGTGCCAGCAGCCAAGAGAGGACTCCTGGAAACACCATATATTTT.

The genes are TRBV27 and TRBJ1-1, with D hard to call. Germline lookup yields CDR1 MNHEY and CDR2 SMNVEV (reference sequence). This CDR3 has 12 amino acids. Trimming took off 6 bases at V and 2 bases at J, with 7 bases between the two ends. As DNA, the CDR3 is TGTGCCAGCAGAGCATATAACACTGAAGCTTTCTTT. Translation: CASRAYNTEAFF.

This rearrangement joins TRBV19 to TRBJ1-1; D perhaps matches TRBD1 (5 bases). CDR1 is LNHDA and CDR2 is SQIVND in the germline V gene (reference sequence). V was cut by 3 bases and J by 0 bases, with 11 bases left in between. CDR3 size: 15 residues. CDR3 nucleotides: TGTGCCAGTAGTATCAGCGACAGTTTGAACACTGAAGCTTTCTTT. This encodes CASSISDSLNTEAFF.

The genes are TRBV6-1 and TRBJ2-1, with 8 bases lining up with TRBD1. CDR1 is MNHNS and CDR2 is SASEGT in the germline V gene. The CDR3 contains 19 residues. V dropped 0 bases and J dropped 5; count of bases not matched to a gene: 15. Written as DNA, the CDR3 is TGTGCCAGCAGTGAAGCGGACAGGGTCTTAGCTTATGGGAACAATGAGCAGTTCTTC. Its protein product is CASSEADRVLAYGNNEQFF.

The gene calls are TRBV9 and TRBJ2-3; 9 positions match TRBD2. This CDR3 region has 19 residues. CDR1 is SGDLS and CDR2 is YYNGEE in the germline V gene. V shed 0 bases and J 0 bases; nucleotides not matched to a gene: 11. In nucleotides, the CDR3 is TGTGCCAGCAGCGTAGGCCCCGGGGTAGCGGGAGCTAGCACAGATACGCAGTATTTT. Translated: CASSVGPGVAGASTDTQYF.

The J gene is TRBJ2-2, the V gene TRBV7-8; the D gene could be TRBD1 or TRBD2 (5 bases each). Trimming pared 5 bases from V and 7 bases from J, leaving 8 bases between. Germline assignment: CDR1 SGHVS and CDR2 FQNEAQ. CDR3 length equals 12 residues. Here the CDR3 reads CASSRDGGELFF. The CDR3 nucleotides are TGTGCCAGCAGCAGGGACGGCGGGGAGCTGTTTTTT.

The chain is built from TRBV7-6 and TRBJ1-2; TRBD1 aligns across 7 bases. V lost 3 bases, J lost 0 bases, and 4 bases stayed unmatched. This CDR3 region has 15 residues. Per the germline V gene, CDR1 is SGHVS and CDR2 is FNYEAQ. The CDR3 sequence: CASSFGQDSNYGYTF. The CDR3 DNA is TGTGCCAGCAGCTTCGGACAGGACTCTAACTATGGCTACACCTTC.

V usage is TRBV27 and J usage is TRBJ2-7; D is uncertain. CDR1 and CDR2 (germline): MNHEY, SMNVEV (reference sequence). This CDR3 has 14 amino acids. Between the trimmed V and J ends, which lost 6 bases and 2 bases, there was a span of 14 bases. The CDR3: CASRAVLETYEQYF. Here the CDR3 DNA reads TGTGCCAGCAGGGCTGTTTTAGAAACCTACGAGCAGTACTTC.

This chain's CDR3 is CASRRQGRYNEQFF. The CDR3 DNA sequence: TGTGCCAGTAGAAGACAGGGACGGTACAATGAGCAGTTCTTC. This chain links TRBV19 with TRBJ2-1; the match to TRBD1 covers 7 bases. Germline CDR1 and CDR2: LNHDA and SQIVND (reference sequence). The CDR3 is made up of 14 amino acids. Trimming cost V 6 bases and J 4 bases; bases outside gene matches: 6. The full variable domain, rest sourced from reference TRBV19 and TRBJ2-1, is DGGITQSPKYLFRKEGQNVTLSCEQNLNHDAMYWYRQDPGQGLRLIYYSQIVNDFQKGDIAEGYSVSREKKESFPLTVTSAQKNPTAFYLCASRRQGRYNEQFFGPGTRLTVL.

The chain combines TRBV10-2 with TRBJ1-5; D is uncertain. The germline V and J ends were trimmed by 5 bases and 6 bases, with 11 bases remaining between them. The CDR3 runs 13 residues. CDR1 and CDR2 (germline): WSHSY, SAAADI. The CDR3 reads CASSPGLGQPQHF. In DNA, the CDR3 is TGCGCCAGCAGTCCAGGTTTAGGTCAGCCCCAGCATTTT.

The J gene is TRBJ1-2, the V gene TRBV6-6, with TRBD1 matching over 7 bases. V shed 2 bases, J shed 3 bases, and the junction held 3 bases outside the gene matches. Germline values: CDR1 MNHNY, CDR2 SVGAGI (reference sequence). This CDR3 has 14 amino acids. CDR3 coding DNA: TGTGCCAGCAGTTACGGACAGGACGACTATGGCTACACCTTC. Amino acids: CASSYGQDDYGYTF.

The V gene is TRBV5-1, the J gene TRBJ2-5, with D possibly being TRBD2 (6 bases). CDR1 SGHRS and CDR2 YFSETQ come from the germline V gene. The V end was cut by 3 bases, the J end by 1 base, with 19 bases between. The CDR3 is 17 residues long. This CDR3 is CASSWRGTSWTQETQYF. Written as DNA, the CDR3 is TGCGCCAGCAGCTGGCGCGGGACTTCCTGGACCCAAGAGACCCAGTACTTC. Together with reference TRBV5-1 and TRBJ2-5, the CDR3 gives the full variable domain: KAGVTQTPRYLIKTRGQQVTLSCSPISGHRSVSWYQQTPGQGLQFLFEYFSETQRNKGNFPGRFSGRQFSNSRSEMNVSTLELGDSALYLCASSWRGTSWTQETQYFGPGTRLLVL.

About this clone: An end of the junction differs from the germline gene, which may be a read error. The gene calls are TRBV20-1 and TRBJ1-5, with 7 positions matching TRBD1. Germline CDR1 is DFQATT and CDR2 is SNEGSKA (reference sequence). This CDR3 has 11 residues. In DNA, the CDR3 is TGCAGTGCTAGTACGGGACAGCTCCAGCATTTT. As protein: CSASTGQLQHF.

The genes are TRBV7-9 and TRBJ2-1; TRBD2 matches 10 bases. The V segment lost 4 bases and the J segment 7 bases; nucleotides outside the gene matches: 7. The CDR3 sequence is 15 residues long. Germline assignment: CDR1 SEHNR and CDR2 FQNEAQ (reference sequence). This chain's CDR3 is CASSSSGRAGNEQFF. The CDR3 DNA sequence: TGTGCCAGCAGCTCCAGCGGGAGGGCCGGAAATGAGCAGTTCTTC.

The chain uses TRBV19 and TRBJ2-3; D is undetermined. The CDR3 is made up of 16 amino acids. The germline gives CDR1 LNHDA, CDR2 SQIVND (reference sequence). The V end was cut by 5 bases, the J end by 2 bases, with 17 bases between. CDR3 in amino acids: CASSWTYMQPTDTQYF. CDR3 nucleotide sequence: TGTGCCAGTAGTTGGACGTACATGCAACCCACAGATACGCAGTATTTT.

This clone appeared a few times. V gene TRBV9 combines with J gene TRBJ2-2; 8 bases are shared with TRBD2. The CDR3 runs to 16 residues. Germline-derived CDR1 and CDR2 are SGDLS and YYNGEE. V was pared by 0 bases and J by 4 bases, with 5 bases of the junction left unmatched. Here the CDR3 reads CASSVEAGALTGELFF. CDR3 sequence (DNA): TGTGCCAGCAGCGTAGAAGCGGGGGCCCTCACCGGGGAGCTGTTTTTT. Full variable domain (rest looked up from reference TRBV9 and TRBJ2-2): DSGVTQTPKHLITATGQRVTLRCSPRSGDLSVYWYQQSLDQGLQFLIQYYNGEERAKGNILERFSAQQFPDLHSELNLSSLELGDSALYFCASSVEAGALTGELFFGEGSRLTVL.

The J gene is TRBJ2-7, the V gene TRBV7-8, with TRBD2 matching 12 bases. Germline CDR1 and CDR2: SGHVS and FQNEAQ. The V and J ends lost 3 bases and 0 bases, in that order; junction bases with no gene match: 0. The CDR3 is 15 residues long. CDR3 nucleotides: TGTGCCAGCAGCTTGACTAGCGGGAGCTCCTACGAGCAGTACTTC. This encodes CASSLTSGSSYEQYF.

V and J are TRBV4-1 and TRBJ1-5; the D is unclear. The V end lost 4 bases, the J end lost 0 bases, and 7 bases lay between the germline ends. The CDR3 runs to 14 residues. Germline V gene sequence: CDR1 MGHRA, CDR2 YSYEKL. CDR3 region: CASSPTNSNQPQHF. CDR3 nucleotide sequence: TGCGCCAGCAGCCCTACAAATAGCAATCAGCCCCAGCATTTT.